Shown below are 14 T cell receptor beta chains from a single sample sequenced in a study of blood T cell repertoires in COVID-19. The protocol was immunoSEQ multiplex PCR, while the TCRdb copy is restricted to in-frame clones and leaves out a portion. The table shows 20,000 or so clones, with 88% occurring only once. The material sequenced was peripheral blood. The receptors were sampled from a human donor in a cohort sampled during active COVID-19.

The chain has TRBV6-5 and TRBJ1-2, with TRBD1 matching over 10 bases. There are 14 residues in the CDR3. The J segment lost 4 bases and the V segment lost 6 bases, leaving 5 bases of the junction unmatched. Germline loops: CDR1 MNHEY, CDR2 SVGAGI. CDR3 region: CASRRDRGSYGYTF. Here the CDR3 DNA reads TGTGCCAGCAGGCGGGACAGGGGATCCTATGGCTACACCTTC.

The chain carries TRBV7-9 and TRBJ1-5; D is uncertain. V dropped 2 bases and J dropped 6 bases, with 5 bases sitting between them. This CDR3 comprises 12 residues. The germline CDR1 and CDR2 sequences are SEHNR and FQNEAQ (reference sequence). The CDR3 loop is CASSLPGQPQHF. In DNA, the CDR3 is TGTGCCAGCAGCTTACCGGGTCAGCCCCAGCATTTT.

This chain connects TRBV11-1 to TRBJ2-5, with D possibly matching TRBD2 (5 bases). Trimming took 3 bases from V and 5 from J, leaving 16 bases between them. CDR3 length: 15 residues. Germline V gene lookup returns CDR1 SGHAT and CDR2 FQDESV (reference sequence). CDR3 amino acids: CASSFQDTRSETQYF. The CDR3 coding sequence is TGTGCCAGCAGCTTCCAAGATACTAGATCGGAGACCCAGTACTTC. The full variable domain, with the rest looked up from reference TRBV11-1 and TRBJ2-5, is EAEVAQSPRYKITEKSQAVAFWCDPISGHATLYWYRQILGQGPELLVQFQDESVVDDSQLPKDRFSAERLKGVDSTLKIQPAELGDSAMYLCASSFQDTRSETQYFGPGTRLLVL.

The chain carries TRBV30 and TRBJ1-3; no clear D. Trimming cost V 2 bases and J 0 bases, with 11 bases left between them. This CDR3 is 15 amino acids long. Germline CDR1 is GTSNPN and CDR2 is SVGIG (reference sequence). The CDR3 coding sequence is TGTGCCTGGAGTCAACAAAGTTTCTCTGGAAACACCATATATTTT. Protein: CAWSQQSFSGNTIYF.

This rearrangement joins TRBV11-2 to TRBJ2-4, with D perhaps TRBD1 (5 bases). Germline loops: CDR1 SGHAT, CDR2 FQNNGV. The V end was cut by 6 bases, the J end by 5 bases, with 11 bases between. The CDR3 contains 13 residues. CDR3 coding DNA: TGTGCCAGCAGACATAAAGGGGAAAACATTCAGTACTTC. Translated: CASRHKGENIQYF.

The table lists this clone with a count of one. Additional DNA sequences in this sample encode the identical CDR3. V usage is TRBV6-1 and J usage is TRBJ2-7, with TRBD2 as a possible D gene (6 bases). This CDR3 is built from 14 residues. The germline V gene encodes CDR1 MNHNS and CDR2 SASEGT. Trimming stripped 3 bases from V and 0 bases from J, with 9 bases between. CDR3 region: CASSDRDSSYEQYF. DNA of the CDR3: TGTGCCAGCAGTGATCGGGACTCCTCCTACGAGCAGTACTTC.

The chain links TRBV27 to TRBJ1-1; D gene unclear. CDR1 and CDR2 from the germline V gene are MNHEY and SMNVEV (reference sequence). The CDR3 covers 15 residues. The V end was cut by 5 bases, the J end by 0 bases, with 13 bases between. CDR3 amino acids: CASSARTAVNTEAFF. The CDR3, as DNA: TGTGCCAGCAGTGCGAGAACAGCGGTGAACACTGAAGCTTTCTTT.

This clone has just one count. The chain employs TRBV18 and TRBJ2-3, with TRBD2 identical over 13 bases. V lost 5 bases to trimming and J lost 2 bases; unmatched junction nucleotides: 4. Germline loops: CDR1 KGHSH, CDR2 LQKENI. The CDR3 covers 16 residues. The CDR3 loop is CASSTGLAGNTDTQYF. In DNA form, the CDR3 reads TGTGCCAGCTCAACGGGACTAGCGGGGAACACAGATACGCAGTATTTT. The full variable domain, completed using reference TRBV18 and TRBJ2-3, is NAGVMQNPRHLVRRRGQEARLRCSPMKGHSHVYWYRQLPEEGLKFMVYLQKENIIDESGMPKERFSAEFPKEGPSILRIQQVVRGDSAAYFCASSTGLAGNTDTQYFGPGTRLTVL.

This rearrangement joins TRBV5-4 to TRBJ2-7; TRBD2 matches at 8 bases. The CDR3 consists of 16 residues. Germline CDR1 is SGHNT and CDR2 is YYREEE (reference sequence). The ends lost 0 bases at V and 5 bases at J; junction bases unmatched: 10. The CDR3 DNA is TGTGCCAGCAGCTTGGCCTCTGGACTAGCCATTGACGAGCAGTACTTC. The encoded protein is CASSLASGLAIDEQYF.

This clone occurred a few times. DNA for the CDR3: TGCAGTGCTAGTCCAGACAGGCCGGGTGGCTACACCTTC. Its translation: CSASPDRPGGYTF. The gene calls are TRBV20-1 and TRBJ1-2; perhaps TRBD1 as D (6 bases). Trimming shortened V by 3 bases and J by 7 bases, and 15 bases separated the two germline ends. Germline V gives CDR1 DFQATT, CDR2 SNEGSKA (reference sequence). The CDR3 loop spans 13 amino acids.

The CDR3 spells CASSYEGTGPNYGYTF. DNA for the CDR3: TGTGCCAGCAGTTACGAAGGGACAGGGCCTAACTATGGCTACACCTTC. The V gene is TRBV6-5, the J gene TRBJ1-2; TRBD1 matches 9 bases. In germline, CDR1 is MNHEY, CDR2 SVGAGI. The CDR3 is 16 residues long. The junction had 4 bases not matched to a gene; V was cut back by 2 bases and J by 0 bases.

J is TRBJ2-7 and V is TRBV7-9; 9 bases fit TRBD1. Per the germline V gene, CDR1 is SEHNR and CDR2 is FQNEAQ (reference sequence). V trimming: 5 bases; J trimming: 3 bases; junction bases outside the gene matches: 8. CDR3 length: 15 residues. CDR3 in amino acids: CASSQQGALNYEQYF. CDR3 DNA: TGTGCCAGCAGCCAACAGGGGGCGCTTAACTACGAGCAGTACTTC.

There are a few counts of this clone. V is TRBV29-1 and J is TRBJ2-7, with TRBD2 matching over 11 bases. Losses at the gene ends were 6 bases for V and 4 bases for J; bases not matched to a gene: 5. Germline CDR1 is SQVTM and CDR2 is ANQGSEA. The CDR3 covers 13 residues. The CDR3 reads CSVLAGGQYEQYF. CDR3 bases: TGCAGCGTCCTAGCGGGGGGCCAATACGAGCAGTACTTC.

V gene TRBV1 combines with J gene TRBJ2-5; the listed D gene, TRBD2, was not tested against the DNA. TRBV1 constitutes a pseudogene. The CDR3 has 17 amino acids. CDR3 in amino acids: CTSSQSRGLAGEETQYF. In DNA, the CDR3 is TGCACCAGCAGCCAAAGTCGGGGACTAGCGGGGGAGGAGACCCAGTACTTC.